The sequence of this TCR beta chain was determined in a study of memory CD4+ T cells and cytomegalovirus serostatus. About the research overall: Healthy Belgian adult donors included several CMV-positive and about two dozen CMV-negative people.

Single viable CD3+CD4+CD8-CD45RO+ cells were sorted as the memory CD4+ T cells. As originally analysed: Out-of-frame sequences were removed, leaving 2 million to 2.5 million distinct TCRbeta sequences. Profiling relied on immunoSEQ multiplex PCR, and the TCRdb table lists in-frame clones only, not all of them. V and J calls and clone size are those listed in that table; D and trimming were worked out from the DNA. The table lists 48,000 or so clones, approximately 78% of them singletons. Per the germline V gene, CDR1 is SGHVS and CDR2 is FQNEAQ. This CDR3 is 13 amino acids long. V was pared by 6 bases and J by 3 bases, with 10 bases between. With regard to this clone: Its matching antigen is unknown.

Regarding the study as a whole: Of roughly 180 reported CMV TCRbeta sequences, 65 to 85 were found in memory CD4+ repertoires. A US-trained random forest predicted CMV serostatus with median AUC around 0.91.

Sequencing input: memory CD4+ T cells from blood. The receptor was isolated from an adult in good health and CMV-seronegative. The chain joins TRBV7-8 to TRBJ2-3; D may correspond to TRBD1 or TRBD2 (5 bases each). CDR3 amino acids: CASRTEGTDTQYF. The CDR3 DNA reads as TGTGCCAGCAGGACAGAGGGGACAGATACGCAGTATTTT.